Detailed here is one TCR beta chain. This entry comes from a study of blood T cell repertoires in COVID-19. The data were produced by immunoSEQ multiplex PCR, yet TCRdb's version contains in-frame clones alone and is incomplete. The data hold 100,000 or so clones, with around 92% observed a single time. Trimming took 6 bases from V and 2 from J, leaving 16 bases between them. From germline, CDR1 is MRHNA and CDR2 SNTAGT. This CDR3 is 15 amino acids long. This receptor was identified in a woman aged 55-69 years with active COVID-19. V is TRBV6-4 and J is TRBJ1-1; the D is unclear. Input material: peripheral blood. The CDR3 sequence is CASSPRGEDNTEAFF. The CDR3, as DNA: TGTGCCAGCAGCCCCCGTGGGGAGGATAACACTGAAGCTTTCTTT.